This T cell receptor (beta chain) stems from a study of blood T cell repertoires in COVID-19 (TCRdb year 2020). Background on the whole study: The collaborator samples originated in the United States, Italy and Spain and spanned the acute and convalescent phases of COVID-19. The prospective study material was composed of cDNA or gDNA derived from T cells, B-cell-depleted T cells, or PBMCs. Subjects who had been exposed to COVID-19, were actively infected with it, or had recovered from it provided the deeply sampled blood TCRbeta repertoires that made up the dataset. The repertoires were released in a freely available public database meant as a resource for research on the immune response to SARS-CoV-2. The samples were drawn from the first 160 participants of the ongoing ImmuneRACE study and from 1,254 subjects provided by 6 global collaborators. Sample metadata almost always included a de-identified subject ID, COVID-19 status, age in years and sex. HLA class I and class II types, where available, came from metadata supplied by the sample provider rather than from assay-based typing.

What the work shows at the level of the full study, not this receptor alone: How much clinical and demographic metadata was included differed by source and by participant, and the metadata was provided uncurated.

As concerns this clone: Its antigen remains unidentified. The sample holds no much larger clone one base away, and base qualities are not on file.

Whole blood was collected in K2EDTA tubes by collaborating institutions according to the institutions' own protocols. For TCRbeta analysis, collaborators shipped samples in one of three forms: frozen whole blood, isolated PBMCs, or DNA extracted from either of those sample types. The immunoSEQ Assay, a bias-controlled multiplex PCR, was used to amplify TCRbeta CDR3 regions from genomic DNA. Regarding the original processing steps: The number of nucleated cells in each sample was estimated from the amplification of reference gene primers within the assay. To quantify the absolute abundance of each unique TCRbeta CDR3 rearrangement, sequence reads were collapsed and filtered. For each sample, productive Simpson clonality was calculated by taking the square root of Simpson's diversity index across productive rearrangements. TCRdb mirrors the immuneACCESS table, restricted to in-frame sequences. Some clones are absent from its copies; in checked studies, under half trace to an unresolved V gene, and the reason for the others is unknown. V and J calls and clone size come straight from that table; D and trimming were deduced from the DNA. This sample holds 250,000 to 300,000 clones; approximately 91% were observed only once. The ten biggest clones cover around 13% of the sample.

Trimming costs V 0 bases and J 7 bases, and their ends lie 12 bases apart. From the germline V gene, CDR1 is MGHRA and CDR2 is YSYEKL. The CDR3 has 14 amino acids, counting the end cysteine and phenylalanine. Only the CDR3 DNA is retained, 42 bases long and in frame from the first base. The sequenced sample consisted of peripheral blood. This receptor chain uses TRBV4-1 and TRBJ1-1; TRBD1 is a possible D gene, resting on 5 matching bases. The sequence was obtained from a woman aged 55-75 years with acute or convalescent COVID-19. Read as DNA, the sequence is TGCGCCAGCAGCCAAGATGAGGGACTAGATGAAGCTTTCTTT. This encodes CASSQDEGLDEAFF.